The clone carrying this TCR beta chain showed up just a few times. Through a sample-barcoded 5' primer and a J-beta primer mix, a second PCR was run for roughly 6 to 12 cycles. MiXCR, applied by TCRdb to the 5' RACE reads, yields one record per CDR3 protein. This sample has 1,500,000 or so distinct CDR3 sequences, with roughly 64% found just once. Peripheral blood from each donor was collected in a volume of approximately 9.5 milliliters. Per sample, a minimum of 6.5 million PBMCs were isolated. This sample is drawn from a study of blood T cells in healthy people across ages. This CDR3 contains 13 residues. V was trimmed by 6 bases and J by 2 bases, leaving 14 bases between them. Germline V gives CDR1 SQVTM, CDR2 ANQGSEA.

The source is a man aged 18 to 29 in good health. Sequencing was done on a sample of blood. The chain has TRBV29-1 and TRBJ2-7, with D possibly being TRBD1 (6 bases). The CDR3 DNA reads as TGCAGCGTCTATGTCAGGGGTCCCTACGAGCAGTACTTC. It is translated as CSVYVRGPYEQYF.